The sequence of this TCR beta chain was determined in a study of control samples from healthy donors and cancer patients (dated by TCRdb to about 2020). The library was obtained by the immunoSEQ multiplex PCR assay. TCRdb re-hosts the immuneACCESS table, in-frame sequences only. Its copies lack some clones; in the studies checked, an unresolved V gene accounts for under half of them, and the cause for the rest is not known. This sample is represented by some 410,000 clones; approximately 90% of them were singletons. Of the sample, just under 6.5% is held by the ten largest clones. This clone has a handful of counts. Its antigen is currently not known. No per-base quality is available; no much larger clone lies one base away. V is cut by 6 bases and J by 1 base, and the space between the germline ends is 13 bases. The germline V gene encodes CDR1 MNHEY and CDR2 SVGEGT. Measured from the cysteine to the phenylalanine, the CDR3 is 15 residues long. Left in the record is the CDR3 DNA by itself, 45 bases read in frame from the first base.

The sequence is built from TRBV6-2 or TRBV6-3 and TRBJ1-5, and TRBD1 may be the D gene, going by 5 matching bases. Sequenced sample: PBMCs. The sequence was obtained from a middle-aged man with head and neck cancer. The nucleotide sequence reads as follows: TGTGCCAGCAGCAGAGAGGGGAAGAGCAATCAGCCCCAGCATTTT. The resulting protein is CASSREGKSNQPQHF.